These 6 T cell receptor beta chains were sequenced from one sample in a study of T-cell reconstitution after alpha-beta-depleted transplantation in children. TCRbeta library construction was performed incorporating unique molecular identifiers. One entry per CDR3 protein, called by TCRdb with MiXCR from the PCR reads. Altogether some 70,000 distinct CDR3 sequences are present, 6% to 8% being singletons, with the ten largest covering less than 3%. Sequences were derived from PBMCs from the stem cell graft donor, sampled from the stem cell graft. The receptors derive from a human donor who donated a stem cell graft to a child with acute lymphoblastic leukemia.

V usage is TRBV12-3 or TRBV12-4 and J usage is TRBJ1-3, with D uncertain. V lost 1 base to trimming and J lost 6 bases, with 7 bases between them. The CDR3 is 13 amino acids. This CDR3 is CASSLVLKNTIYF. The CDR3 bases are TGTGCCAGCAGTTTAGTTCTGAAAAACACCATATATTTT.

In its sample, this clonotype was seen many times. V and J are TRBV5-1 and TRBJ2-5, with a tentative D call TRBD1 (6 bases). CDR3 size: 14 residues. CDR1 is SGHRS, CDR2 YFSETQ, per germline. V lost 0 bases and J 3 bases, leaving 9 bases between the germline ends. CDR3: CASSLGTEEETQYF. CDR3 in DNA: TGCGCCAGCAGCTTGGGGACAGAAGAAGAGACCCAGTACTTC.

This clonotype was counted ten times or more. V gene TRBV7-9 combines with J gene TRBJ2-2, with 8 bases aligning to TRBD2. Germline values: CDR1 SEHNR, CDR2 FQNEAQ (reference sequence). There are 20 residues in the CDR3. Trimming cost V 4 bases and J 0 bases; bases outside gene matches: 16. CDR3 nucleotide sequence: TGTGCCAGCAGCTCCAGGAGCGGGAGTCTTGCCTGGGCGAACACCGGGGAGCTGTTTTTT. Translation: CASSSRSGSLAWANTGELFF.

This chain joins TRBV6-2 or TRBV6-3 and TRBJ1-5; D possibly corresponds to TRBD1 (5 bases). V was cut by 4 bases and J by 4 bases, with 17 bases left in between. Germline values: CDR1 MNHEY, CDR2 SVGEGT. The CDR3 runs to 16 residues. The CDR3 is CASSSLTGFGNQPQHF. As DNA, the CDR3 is TGTGCCAGCAGTTCCCTCACAGGATTTGGGAATCAGCCCCAGCATTTT.

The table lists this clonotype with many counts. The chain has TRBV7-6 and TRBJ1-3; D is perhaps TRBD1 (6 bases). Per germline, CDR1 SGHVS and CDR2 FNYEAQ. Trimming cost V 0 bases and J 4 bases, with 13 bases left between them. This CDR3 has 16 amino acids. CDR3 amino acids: CASSLAPGAPGNTIYF. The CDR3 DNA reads TGTGCCAGCAGCTTAGCCCCGGGGGCCCCGGGAAACACCATATATTTT.

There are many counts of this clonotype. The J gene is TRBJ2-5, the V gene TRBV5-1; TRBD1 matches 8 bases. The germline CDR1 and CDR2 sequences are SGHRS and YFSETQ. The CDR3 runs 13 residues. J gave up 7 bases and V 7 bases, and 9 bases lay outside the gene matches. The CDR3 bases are TGCGCCAGCCGCCTACAGGGGGTGGCGACCCAGTACTTC. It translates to CASRLQGVATQYF.